This section outlines one TCR beta chain sequence together with its context. The antigen is unknown. This sample is drawn from a study of Ad26.COV2.S vaccination and SARS-CoV-2 variants. General observations from the study: Vaccinees displayed broader spike-specific TCR repertoires than placebo recipients. The breadth of spike-specific CD8+ and CD4+ T cell responses after vaccination was reportedly substantial.

Described treatment: around 19 received Ad26.COV2.S at low or high dose, single or two shots; about 5 received placebo; per-sample allocation not given. The samples date from day 63 after the first vaccine or placebo injection. The donor was a Boston adult aged 18-55 years. Clones were sequenced by immunoSEQ multiplex PCR, and TCRdb holds only the in-frame ones, with some missing. The data hold about 680,000 clones, with roughly 90% observed a single time. The source is a person between 18 and 60 years old who received the Ad26.COV2.S COVID-19 vaccine or a placebo. Sample: peripheral blood, taken in a trial of Ad26.COV2.S vaccine versus placebo.

CDR3 in DNA: TGTGCCAGCAGCCAAGCTACAGCCTCCTACGAGCAGTACTTC. Translation: CASSQATASYEQYF. The V call is TRBV3-1 (or the pseudogene TRBV3-2), the J call TRBJ2-7; D unresolved. V was clipped by 1 base and J by 0 bases, with 7 bases between them. Germline CDR1 is LGHDT and CDR2 is YNNKEL (reference sequence). The CDR3 is 14 amino acids.